These 5 T cell receptor beta chains were all obtained from the same sample, sequenced in a study of T cell responses to AZD1222 COVID-19 vaccine. Profiling relied on immunoSEQ multiplex PCR, and the TCRdb table lists in-frame clones only, not all of them. Altogether about 120,000 clones are present, roughly 88% being singletons, with the ten largest covering around 27%. Sequences were derived from peripheral blood, sampled 28 days after the second AZD1222 dose. The receptors derive from an adult who received the AZD1222 COVID-19 vaccine.

The chain carries TRBV28 and TRBJ1-5; a possible D gene is TRBD1 (5 bases). CDR1 is MDHEN and CDR2 is SYDVKM in the germline V gene. The CDR3 has 15 residues. Trimming took 6 bases from V and 8 from J, leaving 20 bases between them. The CDR3 DNA reads TGTGCCAGCAGGTTCCCCGGGACCCCAAAGGAGCCCCAGCATTTT. This gives the protein CASRFPGTPKEPQHF.

The rearrangement joins TRBV6-1 to TRBJ1-2; TRBD1 is a possible D gene (6 bases). The V end was cut by 0 bases, the J end by 7 bases, with 21 bases between. CDR1 MNHNS and CDR2 SASEGT come from the germline V gene. The CDR3 length is 17 residues. CDR3 nucleotides: TGTGCCAGCAGTGAAGCGTTAAGCGGGGGGCGCTTAGGTGGCTACACCTTC. This translates into CASSEALSGGRLGGYTF.

V is TRBV6-6 and J is TRBJ1-6; 9 nucleotides match TRBD1. Per germline, CDR1 MNHNY and CDR2 SVGAGI (reference sequence). The CDR3 runs 15 residues. V was pared by 5 bases and J by 5 bases, with 4 bases of the junction left unmatched. Here the CDR3 DNA reads TGTGCCAGCAGTAAGGGACAGGGCGATAATTCACCCCTCCACTTT. Residues: CASSKGQGDNSPLHF.

The genes are TRBV3-1 (or the pseudogene TRBV3-2) and TRBJ2-3; 12 nucleotides agree with TRBD2. Germline V gives CDR1 LGHDT, CDR2 YNNKEL (reference sequence). J was trimmed by 2 bases and V by 1 base; bases with no gene match: 7. The CDR3 is made up of 18 amino acids. The CDR3, as DNA: TGTGCCAGCAGCCAAGGGACTAGCGGGGTTATACTCACAGATACGCAGTATTTT. Translated: CASSQGTSGVILTDTQYF.

The chain is built from TRBV10-3 and TRBJ1-2; D possibly corresponds to TRBD1 (6 bases). CDR3 length: 19 residues. V was clipped by 0 bases and J by 0 bases, with 20 bases between them. CDR1 and CDR2 (germline): ENHRY, SYGVKD. CDR3 coding DNA: TGTGCCATCAGTGAGTCGAAGGGGGGTGACCTGCTCGCTAACTATGGCTACACCTTC. Translation: CAISESKGGDLLANYGYTF.